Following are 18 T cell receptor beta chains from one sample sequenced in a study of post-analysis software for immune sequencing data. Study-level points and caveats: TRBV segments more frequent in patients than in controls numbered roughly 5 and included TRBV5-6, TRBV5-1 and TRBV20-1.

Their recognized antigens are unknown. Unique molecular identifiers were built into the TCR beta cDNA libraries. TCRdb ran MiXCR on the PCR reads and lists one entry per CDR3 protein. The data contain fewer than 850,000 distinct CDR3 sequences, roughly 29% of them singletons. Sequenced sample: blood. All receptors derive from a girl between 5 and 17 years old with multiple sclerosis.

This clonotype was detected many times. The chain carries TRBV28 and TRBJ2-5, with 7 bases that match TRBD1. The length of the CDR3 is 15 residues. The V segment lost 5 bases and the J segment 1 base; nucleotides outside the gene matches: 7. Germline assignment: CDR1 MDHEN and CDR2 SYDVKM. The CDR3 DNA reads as TGTGCCAGCAGTCTAACAGGGGCCCTCCAAGAGACCCAGTACTTC. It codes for CASSLTGALQETQYF.

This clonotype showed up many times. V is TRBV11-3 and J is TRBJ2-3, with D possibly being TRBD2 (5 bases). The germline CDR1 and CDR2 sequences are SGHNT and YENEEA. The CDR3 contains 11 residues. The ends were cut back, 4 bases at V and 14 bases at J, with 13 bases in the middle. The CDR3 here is CASSSPDYSYF. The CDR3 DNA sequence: TGTGCCAGCAGCTCCCCCGACTACTCGTATTTT.

The DNA for the CDR3 is TGTGCCAGCAGTTACCCGGGACTACCCTACAATGAGCAGTTCTTC. It codes for CASSYPGLPYNEQFF. The chain carries TRBV6-6 and TRBJ2-1, with TRBD2 matching over 7 bases. Per the germline V gene, CDR1 is MNHNY and CDR2 is SVGAGI (reference sequence). The CDR3 sequence is 15 residues long. The trim removed 2 bases at V and 2 bases at J, leaving 3 bases unmatched.

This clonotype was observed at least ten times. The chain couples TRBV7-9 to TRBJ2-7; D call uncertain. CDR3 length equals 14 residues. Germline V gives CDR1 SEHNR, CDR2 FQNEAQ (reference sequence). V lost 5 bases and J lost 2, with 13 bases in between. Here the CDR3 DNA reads TGTGCCAGCAGCCCCGACACATATACCTACGAGCAGTACTTC. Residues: CASSPDTYTYEQYF.

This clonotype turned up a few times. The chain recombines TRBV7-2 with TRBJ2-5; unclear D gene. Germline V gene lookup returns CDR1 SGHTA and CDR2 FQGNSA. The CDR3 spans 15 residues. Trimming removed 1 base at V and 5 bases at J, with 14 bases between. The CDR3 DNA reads TGTGCCAGCAGCTTAGATTTGACGGGCGCCGAGACCCAGTACTTC. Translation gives CASSLDLTGAETQYF.

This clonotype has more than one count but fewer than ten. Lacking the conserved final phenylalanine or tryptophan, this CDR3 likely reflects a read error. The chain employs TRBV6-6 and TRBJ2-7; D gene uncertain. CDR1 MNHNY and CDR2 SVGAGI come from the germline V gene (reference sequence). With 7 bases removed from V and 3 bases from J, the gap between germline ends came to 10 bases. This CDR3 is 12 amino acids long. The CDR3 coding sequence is TGTGCCAGCACCGGCAGAAGCTACGAGCAGTACTGC. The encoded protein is CASTGRSYEQYC.

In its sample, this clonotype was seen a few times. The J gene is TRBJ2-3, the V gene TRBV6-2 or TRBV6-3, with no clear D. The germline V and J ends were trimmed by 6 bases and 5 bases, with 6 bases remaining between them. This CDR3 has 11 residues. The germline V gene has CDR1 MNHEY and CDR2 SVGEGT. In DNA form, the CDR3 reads TGTGCCAGCAGGAACCGAGATACGCAGTATTTT. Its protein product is CASRNRDTQYF.

The CDR3 is CATKGGSSPYEQYF. Written as DNA, the CDR3 is TGTGCCACCAAGGGCGGGAGTTCCCCCTACGAGCAGTACTTC. V is TRBV2 and J is TRBJ2-7, with TRBD2 matching 7 bases. V lost 10 bases, J lost 2 bases, and 11 bases stayed unmatched. Germline CDR1 and CDR2: SNHLY and FYNNEI. This CDR3 has 14 amino acids.

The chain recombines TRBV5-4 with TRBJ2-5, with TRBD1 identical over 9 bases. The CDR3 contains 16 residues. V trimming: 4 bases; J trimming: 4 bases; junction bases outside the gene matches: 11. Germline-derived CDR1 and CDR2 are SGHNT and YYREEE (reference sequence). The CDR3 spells CASSAVQGAPIETQYF. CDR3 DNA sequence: TGTGCCAGCAGCGCTGTACAGGGGGCCCCCATAGAGACCCAGTACTTC. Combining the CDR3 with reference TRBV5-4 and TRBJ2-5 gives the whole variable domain ETGVTQSPTHLIKTRGQQVTLRCSSQSGHNTVSWYQQALGQGPQFIFQYYREEENGRGNFPPRFSGLQFPNYSSELNVNALELDDSALYLCASSAVQGAPIETQYFGPGTRLLVL.

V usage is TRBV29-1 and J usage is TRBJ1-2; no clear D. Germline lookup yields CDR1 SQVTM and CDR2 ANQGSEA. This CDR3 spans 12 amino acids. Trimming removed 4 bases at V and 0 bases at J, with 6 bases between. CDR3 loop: CSVAGSNYGYTF. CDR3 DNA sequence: TGCAGCGTTGCGGGATCTAACTATGGCTACACCTTC.

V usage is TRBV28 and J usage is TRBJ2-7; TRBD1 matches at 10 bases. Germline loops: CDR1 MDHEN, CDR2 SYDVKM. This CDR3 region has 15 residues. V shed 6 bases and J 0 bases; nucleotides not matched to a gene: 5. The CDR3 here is CASSSGDRGSYEQYF. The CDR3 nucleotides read TGTGCCAGCAGCTCGGGGGACAGGGGCTCCTACGAGCAGTACTTC.

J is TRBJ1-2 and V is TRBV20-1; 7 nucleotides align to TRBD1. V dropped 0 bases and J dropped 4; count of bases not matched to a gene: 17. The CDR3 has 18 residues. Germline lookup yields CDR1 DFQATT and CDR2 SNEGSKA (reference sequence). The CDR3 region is CSARDPWAGGWLAYGYTF. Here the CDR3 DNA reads TGCAGTGCTAGAGATCCCTGGGCAGGGGGTTGGCTGGCCTATGGCTACACCTTC.

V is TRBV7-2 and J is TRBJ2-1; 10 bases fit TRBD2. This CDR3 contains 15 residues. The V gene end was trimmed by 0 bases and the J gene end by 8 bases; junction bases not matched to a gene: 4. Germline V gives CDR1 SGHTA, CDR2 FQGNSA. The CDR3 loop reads CASSLAGLADDEQFF. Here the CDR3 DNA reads TGTGCCAGCAGCTTAGCAGGACTAGCGGACGATGAGCAGTTCTTC.

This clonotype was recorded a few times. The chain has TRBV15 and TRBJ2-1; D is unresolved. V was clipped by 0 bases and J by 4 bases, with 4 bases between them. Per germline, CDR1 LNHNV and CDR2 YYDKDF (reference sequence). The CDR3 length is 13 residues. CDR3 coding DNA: TGTGCCACCAGCAGAGATCCATACAATGAGCAGTTCTTC. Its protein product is CATSRDPYNEQFF. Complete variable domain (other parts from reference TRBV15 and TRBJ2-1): DAMVIQNPRYQVTQFGKPVTLSCSQTLNHNVMYWYQQKSSQAPKLLFHYYDKDFNNEADTPDNFQSRRPNTSFCFLDIRSPGLGDTAMYLCATSRDPYNEQFFGPGTRLTVL.

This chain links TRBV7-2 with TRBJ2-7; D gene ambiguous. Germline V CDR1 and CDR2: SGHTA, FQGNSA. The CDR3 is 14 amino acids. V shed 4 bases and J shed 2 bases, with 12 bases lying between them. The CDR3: CASSSRAGPYEQYF. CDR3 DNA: TGTGCCAGCAGCTCCCGGGCCGGACCCTACGAGCAGTACTTC.

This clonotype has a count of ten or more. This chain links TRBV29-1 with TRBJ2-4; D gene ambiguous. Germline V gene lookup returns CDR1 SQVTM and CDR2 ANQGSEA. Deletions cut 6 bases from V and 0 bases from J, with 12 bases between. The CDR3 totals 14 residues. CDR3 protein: CSVTSSTAKNIQYF. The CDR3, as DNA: TGCAGCGTCACGTCCAGTACAGCCAAAAACATTCAGTACTTC.

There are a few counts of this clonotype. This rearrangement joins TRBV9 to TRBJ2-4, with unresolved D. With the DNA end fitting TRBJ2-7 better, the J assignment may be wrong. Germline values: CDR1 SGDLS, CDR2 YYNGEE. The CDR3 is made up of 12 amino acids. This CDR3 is CASSVGFDEQYF. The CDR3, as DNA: TGTGCCAGCAGCGTAGGGTTCGACGAGCAGTACTTC.

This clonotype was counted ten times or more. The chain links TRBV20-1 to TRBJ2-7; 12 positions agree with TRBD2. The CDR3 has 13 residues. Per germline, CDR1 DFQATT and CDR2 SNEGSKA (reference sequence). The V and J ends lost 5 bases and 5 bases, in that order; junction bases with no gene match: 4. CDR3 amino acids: CSARLAGVNEQYF. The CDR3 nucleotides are TGCAGTGCTCGACTAGCGGGAGTCAACGAGCAGTACTTC.